One T cell receptor (beta chain) is described in this entry. Authors' analysis steps: Estimates of nucleated cell counts were drawn from the amplification of reference gene primers. Profiled with immunoSEQ multiplex PCR; TCRdb holds only in-frame clones, not every one. For V, J and clone size, that table is used; D and trimming come from the DNA. Of about 87,000 clones listed, around 84% are singletons. Germline V gene data show CDR1 as SGHRS and CDR2 as YFSETQ. This CDR3 comprises 13 residues. Trimming took off 2 bases at V and 3 bases at J, with 8 bases between the two ends. This specimen comes from a study of blood T cell repertoires in COVID-19. Overall study: Samples taken during acute and convalescent COVID-19 were collected in the United States, Italy and Spain. PBMCs, B-cell-depleted T cells, or T cells provided the cDNA or gDNA that made up the material.

The receptor was derived from a man aged 40-49 years with acute or convalescent COVID-19. The chain links TRBV5-1 to TRBJ1-1, with unresolved D. Sample: peripheral blood. In DNA form, the CDR3 reads TGCGCCAGCAGCTTTGGGCAGGACACTGAAGCTTTCTTT. Its translation is CASSFGQDTEAFF.